This T cell receptor beta chain was recovered during a study of cytomegalovirus exposure and HLA in healthy donors. Notes on the study in general: On later analysis, the bulk of CMV-associated TCR beta chains appeared to be HLA-restricted. Researchers catalogued around 150 TCR beta chains as cytomegalovirus-associated. Analysis performed later found roughly 17,000 TCR beta sequences associated with HLA alleles at 0.05 false discovery rate. In a later analysis, a missense DCLRE1C variant was linked to TCR beta V- and J-gene trimming.

On this clone itself: What it binds is unknown.

V trimming: 6 bases; J trimming: 8 bases; junction bases outside the gene matches: 4. The CDR3 extends over 13 amino acids. Germline CDR1 and CDR2: MNHEY and SMNVEV (reference sequence). The PCR had 60 Vbeta and 13 Jbeta primers. Repertoires were generated with immunoSEQ multiplex PCR, while TCRdb's copy carries only in-frame clones and drops some. The profile covers some 180,000 clones, with 70% to 75% appearing a single time and 2.9% taken by the ten largest. The chain recombines TRBV27 with TRBJ2-1; 10 bases line up with TRBD2. This TCR was sampled from a male donor in good health and CMV-seronegative. Sequencing was done on a sample of PBMCs. CDR3 sequence (DNA): TGTGCCAGCAGGGCTAGCGGGAGTCATGAGCAGTTCTTC. Protein sequence: CASRASGSHEQFF.